This T cell receptor (beta chain) originates from a study of shared clonotypes between healthy human individuals. Whole-study findings and limits: It was expected that sequencing depth would affect clonotype sharing among donors. In this cohort, only blood was sampled, and tissue repertoires likely differ.

Donors had no recently reported acute infections or vaccinations and were HIV-negative. This clone was detected a few times. What it recognizes is unknown. The same CDR3 arises from other DNA sequences in this sample as well. TCRdb's table, derived via immunoSEQ multiplex PCR, lists solely in-frame clones and lacks some. Of 2 million to 2.5 million clones listed, 90% to 97% were seen once; the top ten hold around 0.13%. Germline V gene sequence: CDR1 SGHDT, CDR2 YYEEEE. The CDR3 spans 14 residues. V lost 0 bases, J lost 1 base, and 7 bases lay in between. This receptor was identified in a man between 18 and 35 years old in good health. Material: naive CD4+ T cells sorted from blood. Subset specified: CD45RA+ positively selected. The chain combines TRBV5-6 with TRBJ1-1; no reliable D call. In DNA form, the CDR3 reads TGTGCCAGCAGCTTGGATGCGGGGAACACTGAAGCTTTCTTT. Residues: CASSLDAGNTEAFF.